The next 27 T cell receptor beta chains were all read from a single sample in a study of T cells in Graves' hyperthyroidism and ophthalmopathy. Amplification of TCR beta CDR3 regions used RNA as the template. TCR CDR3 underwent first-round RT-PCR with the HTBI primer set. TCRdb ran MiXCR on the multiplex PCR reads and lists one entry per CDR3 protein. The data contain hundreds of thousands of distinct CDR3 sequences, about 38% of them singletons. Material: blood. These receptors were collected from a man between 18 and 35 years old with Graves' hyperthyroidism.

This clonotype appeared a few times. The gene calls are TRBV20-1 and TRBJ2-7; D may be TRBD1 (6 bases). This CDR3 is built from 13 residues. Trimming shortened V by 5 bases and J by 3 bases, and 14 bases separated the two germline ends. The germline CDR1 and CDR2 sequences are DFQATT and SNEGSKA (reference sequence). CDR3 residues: CSAFRQADYEQYF. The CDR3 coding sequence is TGCAGTGCTTTTAGACAGGCGGACTACGAGCAGTACTTC.

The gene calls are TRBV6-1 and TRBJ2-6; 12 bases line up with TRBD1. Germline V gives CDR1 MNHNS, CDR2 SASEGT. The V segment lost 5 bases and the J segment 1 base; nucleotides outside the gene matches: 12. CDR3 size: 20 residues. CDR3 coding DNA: TGTGCCAGCAGTCCGCCCATCCGGGACAGGGGGCATTCTGGGGCCAACGTCCTGACTTTC. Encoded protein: CASSPPIRDRGHSGANVLTF.

CDR3 DNA sequence: TGCGCCAGCGGGACTAGCGGGGCTGCCGAGCAGTACTTC. Translation gives CASGTSGAAEQYF. The genes are TRBV5-1 and TRBJ2-7; TRBD2 agrees at 13 bases. V trimming: 7 bases; J trimming: 6 bases; junction bases outside the gene matches: 4. The germline V gene encodes CDR1 SGHRS and CDR2 YFSETQ. The CDR3 length is 13 residues.

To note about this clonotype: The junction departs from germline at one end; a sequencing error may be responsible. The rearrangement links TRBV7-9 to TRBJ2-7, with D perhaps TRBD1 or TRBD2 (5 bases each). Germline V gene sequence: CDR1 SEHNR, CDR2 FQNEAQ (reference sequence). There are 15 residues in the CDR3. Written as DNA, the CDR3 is TGCGCCAGCAGCCTGGGGACGGTTGCCCAAATCGAGCAGTACTTC. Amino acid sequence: CASSLGTVAQIEQYF.

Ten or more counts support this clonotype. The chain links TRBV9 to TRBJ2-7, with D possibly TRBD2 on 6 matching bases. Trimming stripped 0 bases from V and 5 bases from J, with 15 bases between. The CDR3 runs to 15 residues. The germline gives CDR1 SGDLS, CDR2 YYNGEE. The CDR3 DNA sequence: TGTGCCAGCAGCGTAGATGACGGGAGAAGGCACGAGCAGTACTTC. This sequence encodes CASSVDDGRRHEQYF.

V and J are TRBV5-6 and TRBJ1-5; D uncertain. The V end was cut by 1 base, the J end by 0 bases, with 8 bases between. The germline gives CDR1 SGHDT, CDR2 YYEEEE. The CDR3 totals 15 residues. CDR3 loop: CASSLWTYSNQPQHF. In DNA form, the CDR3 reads TGTGCCAGCAGCTTGTGGACTTATAGCAATCAGCCCCAGCATTTT.

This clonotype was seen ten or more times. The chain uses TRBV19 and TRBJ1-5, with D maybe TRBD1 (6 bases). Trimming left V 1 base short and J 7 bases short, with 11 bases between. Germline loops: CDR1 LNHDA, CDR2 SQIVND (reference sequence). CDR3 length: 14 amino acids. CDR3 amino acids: CASSIVQGGQPQHF. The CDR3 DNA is TGTGCCAGTAGTATAGTACAGGGAGGACAGCCCCAGCATTTT.

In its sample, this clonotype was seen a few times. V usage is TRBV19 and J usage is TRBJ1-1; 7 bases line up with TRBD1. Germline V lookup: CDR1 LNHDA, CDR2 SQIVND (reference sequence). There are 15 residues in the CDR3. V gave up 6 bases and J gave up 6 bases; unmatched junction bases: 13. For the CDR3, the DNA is TGTGCCAGTAGGTTCACACAGGGGCCGAGGGCTGAAGCTTTCTTT. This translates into CASRFTQGPRAEAFF.

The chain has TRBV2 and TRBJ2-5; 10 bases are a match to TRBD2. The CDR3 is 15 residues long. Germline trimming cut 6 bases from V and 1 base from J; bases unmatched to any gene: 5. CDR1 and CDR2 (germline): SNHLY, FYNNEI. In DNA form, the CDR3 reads TGTGCCAGCAGCGGAGCGGGAGGGGTCCAAGAGACCCAGTACTTC. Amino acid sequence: CASSGAGGVQETQYF.

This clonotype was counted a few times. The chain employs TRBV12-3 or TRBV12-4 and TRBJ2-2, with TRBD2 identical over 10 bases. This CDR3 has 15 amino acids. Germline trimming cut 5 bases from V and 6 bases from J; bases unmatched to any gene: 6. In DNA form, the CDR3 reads TGTGCCAGCAGTACCGGGACTAGCGTAGCCGGGGAGCTGTTTTTT. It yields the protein CASSTGTSVAGELFF.

In DNA, the CDR3 is TGCGCCAGCAGCCCCTGGGTAGGCGGAGAAGCTTTCTTT. It encodes CASSPWVGGEAFF. The chain employs TRBV4-1 and TRBJ1-1; D remains unclear. The CDR3 totals 13 residues. V was cut by 4 bases and J by 8 bases, with 14 bases left in between. The germline CDR1 and CDR2 sequences are MGHRA and YSYEKL.

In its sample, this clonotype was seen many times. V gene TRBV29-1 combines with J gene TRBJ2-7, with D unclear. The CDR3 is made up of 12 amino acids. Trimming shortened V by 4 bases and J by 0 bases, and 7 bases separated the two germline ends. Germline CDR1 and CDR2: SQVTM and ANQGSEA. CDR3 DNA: TGCAGCGTTGCCCGGGTCTCCTACGAGCAGTACTTC. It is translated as CSVARVSYEQYF.

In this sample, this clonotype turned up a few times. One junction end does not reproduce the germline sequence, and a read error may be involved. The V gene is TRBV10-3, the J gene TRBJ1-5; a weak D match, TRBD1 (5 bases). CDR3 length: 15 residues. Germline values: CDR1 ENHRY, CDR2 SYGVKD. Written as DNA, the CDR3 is TGTGCCAGCAGTGAAGTGGGGACCGCTAATCAGCCCCAGCATTTT. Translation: CASSEVGTANQPQHF.

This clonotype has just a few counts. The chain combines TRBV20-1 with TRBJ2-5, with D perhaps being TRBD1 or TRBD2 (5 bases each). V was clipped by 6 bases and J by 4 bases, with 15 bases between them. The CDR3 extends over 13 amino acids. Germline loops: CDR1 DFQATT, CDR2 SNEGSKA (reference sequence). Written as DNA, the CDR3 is TGCAGTGCGCCCGTAGGGGACGTAGAGACCCAGTACTTC. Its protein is CSAPVGDVETQYF.

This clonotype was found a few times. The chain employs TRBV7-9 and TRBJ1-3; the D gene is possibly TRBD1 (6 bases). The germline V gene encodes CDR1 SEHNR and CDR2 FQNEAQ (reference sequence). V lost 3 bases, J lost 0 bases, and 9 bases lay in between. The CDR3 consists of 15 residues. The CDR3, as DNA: TGTGCCAGCAGCTTGGACAGCTTCTCTGGAAACACCATATATTTT. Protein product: CASSLDSFSGNTIYF.

The CDR3 here is CSVEDFNSNNSGANVLTF. CDR3 in DNA: TGCAGCGTTGAAGATTTTAACAGTAATAACTCTGGGGCCAACGTCCTGACTTTC. J is TRBJ2-6 and V is TRBV29-1, with D unresolved. The V end lost 0 bases, the J end lost 0 bases, and 15 bases lay between the germline ends. Germline-derived CDR1 and CDR2 are SQVTM and ANQGSEA. The CDR3 has 18 amino acids.

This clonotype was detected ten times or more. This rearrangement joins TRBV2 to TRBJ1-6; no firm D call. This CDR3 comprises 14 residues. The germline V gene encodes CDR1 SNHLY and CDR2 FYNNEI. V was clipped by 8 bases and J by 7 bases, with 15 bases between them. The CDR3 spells CASLILRDNSPLHF. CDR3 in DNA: TGTGCCAGCCTCATTCTGCGAGACAATTCACCCCTCCACTTT.

The CDR3 region has the DNA TGCAGCGTTGAAGTTGACGGGAGTGGCTACACCTTC. It is translated as CSVEVDGSGYTF. The chain is built from TRBV29-1 and TRBJ1-2; no clear D. This CDR3 has 12 residues. Germline values: CDR1 SQVTM, CDR2 ANQGSEA. Deletions cut 1 base from V and 7 bases from J, with 10 bases between.

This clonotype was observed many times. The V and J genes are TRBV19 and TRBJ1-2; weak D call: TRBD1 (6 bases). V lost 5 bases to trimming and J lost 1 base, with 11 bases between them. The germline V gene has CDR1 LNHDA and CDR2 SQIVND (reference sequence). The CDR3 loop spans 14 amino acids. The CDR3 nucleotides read TGTGCCAGTAGTGGACAGCAAATTAACTATGGCTACACCTTC. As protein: CASSGQQINYGYTF.

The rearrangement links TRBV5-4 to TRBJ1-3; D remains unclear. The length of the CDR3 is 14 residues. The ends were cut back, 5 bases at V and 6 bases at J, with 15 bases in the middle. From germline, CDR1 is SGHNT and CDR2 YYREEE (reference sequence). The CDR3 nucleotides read TGTGCCAGCAGGCCCGAGGAGAACGCAAACACCATATATTTT. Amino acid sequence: CASRPEENANTIYF.

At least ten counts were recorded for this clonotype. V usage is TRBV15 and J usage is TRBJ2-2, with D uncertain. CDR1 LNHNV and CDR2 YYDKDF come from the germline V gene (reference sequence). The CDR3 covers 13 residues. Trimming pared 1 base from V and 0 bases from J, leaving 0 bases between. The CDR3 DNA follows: TGTGCCACCAGCAGAGCGAACACCGGGGAGCTGTTTTTT. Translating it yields CATSRANTGELFF.

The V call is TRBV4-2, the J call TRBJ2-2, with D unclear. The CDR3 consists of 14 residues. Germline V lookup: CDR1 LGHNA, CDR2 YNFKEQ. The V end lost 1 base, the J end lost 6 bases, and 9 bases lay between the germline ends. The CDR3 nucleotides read TGTGCCAGCAGCCAAGTCGCAAACGCCGGGGAGCTGTTTTTT. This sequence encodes CASSQVANAGELFF.

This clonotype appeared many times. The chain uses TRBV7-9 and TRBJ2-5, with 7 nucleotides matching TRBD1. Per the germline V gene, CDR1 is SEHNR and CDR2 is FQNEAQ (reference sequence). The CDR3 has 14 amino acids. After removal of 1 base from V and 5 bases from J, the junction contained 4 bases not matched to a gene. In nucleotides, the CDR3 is TGTGCCAGCAGCTTAGGGACAGGAAGGGAGACCCAGTACTTC. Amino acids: CASSLGTGRETQYF.

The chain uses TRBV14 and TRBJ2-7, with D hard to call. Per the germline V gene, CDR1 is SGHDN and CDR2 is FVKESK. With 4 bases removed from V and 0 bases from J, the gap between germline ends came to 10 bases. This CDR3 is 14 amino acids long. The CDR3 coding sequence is TGTGCCAGCAGCCTTCGGATGGGCTCCTACGAGCAGTACTTC. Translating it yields CASSLRMGSYEQYF.

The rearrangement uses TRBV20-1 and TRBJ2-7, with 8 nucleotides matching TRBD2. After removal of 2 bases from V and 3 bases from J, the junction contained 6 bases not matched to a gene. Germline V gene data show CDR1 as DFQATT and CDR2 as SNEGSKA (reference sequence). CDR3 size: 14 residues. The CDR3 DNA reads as TGCAGTGCTAGACCGGCGGGAGGTTTCTACGAGCAGTACTTC. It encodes CSARPAGGFYEQYF.

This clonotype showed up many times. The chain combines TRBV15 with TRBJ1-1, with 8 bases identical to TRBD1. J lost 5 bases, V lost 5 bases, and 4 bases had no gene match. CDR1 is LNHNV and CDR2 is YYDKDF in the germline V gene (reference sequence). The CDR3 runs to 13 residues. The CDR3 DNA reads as TGTGCCACCAGCGGGACAGGTTTGACTGAAGCTTTCTTT. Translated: CATSGTGLTEAFF.

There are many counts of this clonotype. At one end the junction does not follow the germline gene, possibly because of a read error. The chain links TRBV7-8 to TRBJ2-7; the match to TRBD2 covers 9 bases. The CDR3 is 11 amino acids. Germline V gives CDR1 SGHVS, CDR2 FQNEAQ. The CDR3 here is CASSKGGSGSF. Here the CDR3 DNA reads TGTGCCAGCAGCAAAGGCGGTAGCGGGAGCTTC.